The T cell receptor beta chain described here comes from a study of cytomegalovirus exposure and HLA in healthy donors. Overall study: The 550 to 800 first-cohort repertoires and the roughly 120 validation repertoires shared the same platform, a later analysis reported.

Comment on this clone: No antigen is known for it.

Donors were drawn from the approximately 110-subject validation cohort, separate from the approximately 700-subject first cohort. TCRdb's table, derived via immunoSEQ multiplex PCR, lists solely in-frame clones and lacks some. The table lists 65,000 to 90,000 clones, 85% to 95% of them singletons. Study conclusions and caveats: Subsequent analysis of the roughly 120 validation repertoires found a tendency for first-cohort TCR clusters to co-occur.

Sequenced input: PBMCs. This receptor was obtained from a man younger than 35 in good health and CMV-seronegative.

The chain's CDR3 is CAFSGHLQETQYF. The CDR3 nucleotides are TGTGCCTTCAGTGGACACCTCCAAGAGACCCAGTACTTC. The rearrangement uses TRBV6-5 and TRBJ2-5; the D gene is possibly TRBD1 (5 bases). The CDR3 totals 13 residues. CDR1 and CDR2 (germline): MNHEY, SVGAGI. Deletions cut 11 bases from V and 1 base from J, with 14 bases between.